This record concerns one T cell receptor (beta chain) sequence. Its matching antigen is unknown. This record comes from a study of healthy donors' naive CD4 and CD8 T cells. Study-wide context: Donors spanned ages 20-25, 40-50 and 60-70 years, half female. Notes on the study in general: Positive CDR3 charge linked to CD4+ cells, negative to CD8+ cells. Naive CD4+ and CD8+ cells reportedly differed in usage of most V and J genes.

Naive CD4+ cells were sorted as CD4+CD8-CD45RO-CD45RA+; naive CD8+ as CD8+CD4-CD45RA+CD27bright. V lost 2 bases to trimming and J lost 3 bases, with 11 bases between them. CDR1 MNHEY and CDR2 SVGAGI come from the germline V gene. The CDR3 is made up of 15 amino acids. TCR libraries were built from 500 to 600 ng of total RNA by linear amplification. TCRdb re-called the reads through MiXCR, storing one row per CDR3 protein. This sample yields about 180,000 distinct CDR3 sequences, of which over 60% are seen a single time; less than 2.5% belongs to the top ten. The sequence was obtained from a pool of human donors in good health; the sample pools cells from several healthy donors. This chain connects TRBV6-5 to TRBJ2-1, with D maybe TRBD1 (6 bases). Sample: naive CD4+ and CD8+ T cells sorted from blood, pooled from several donors. The CDR3 DNA reads as TGTGCCAGCAGTTACGACGGACAGATCTACAATGAGCAGTTCTTC. This codes for CASSYDGQIYNEQFF.